This TCR beta chain appears in the sequencing data of a study of T cell responses to AZD1222 COVID-19 vaccine. Sequencing was performed with immunoSEQ multiplex PCR; in TCRdb, only in-frame clones are kept and a portion is missing. The data contain roughly 120,000 clones, around nine tenths of them singletons. From germline, CDR1 is KGHSH and CDR2 LQKENI. The V end lost 4 bases, the J end lost 5 bases, and 9 bases lay between the germline ends. The CDR3 consists of 13 residues. The specimen comprised peripheral blood, sampled 28 days after the second AZD1222 dose. The clonotype was recovered from an adult who received the AZD1222 COVID-19 vaccine. The chain couples TRBV18 to TRBJ2-1; no definite D call. The CDR3 DNA is TGTGCCAGCTCACGGTCCTCTAACAATGAGCAGTTCTTC. The encoded protein is CASSRSSNNEQFF.